This entry lists 14 T cell receptor beta chains sequenced from one sample in a study of cytomegalovirus exposure and HLA in healthy donors. Primers: 60 Vbeta forward and 13 Jbeta reverse. Assay used: immunoSEQ multiplex PCR; TCRdb lists only in-frame clones, some missing. The data show around 150,000 clones, around 80% seen once. Specimen: PBMCs. Receptors originate from a man aged 25 to 40 in good health and CMV-seronegative.

In its sample, this clone was seen once. This chain links TRBV5-6 with TRBJ1-3; the match to TRBD1 covers 7 bases. Germline V gene sequence: CDR1 SGHDT, CDR2 YYEEEE. The junction had 6 bases not matched to a gene; V was cut back by 0 bases and J by 9 bases. The CDR3 is 14 amino acids. In DNA, the CDR3 is TGTGCCAGCAGCTTGGGACAGGGTACCGGCACCATATATTTT. This translates into CASSLGQGTGTIYF.

By its share, this clone is medium-sized. This chain joins TRBV28 and TRBJ2-2; a weak D match, TRBD2 (7 bases). Per the germline V gene, CDR1 is MDHEN and CDR2 is SYDVKM. CDR3 length equals 15 residues. Trimming pared 3 bases from V and 5 bases from J, leaving 13 bases between. The CDR3 spells CASSFGGAETGELFF. The CDR3 bases are TGTGCCAGCAGTTTTGGGGGGGCAGAAACCGGGGAGCTGTTTTTT.

This chain connects TRBV9 to TRBJ2-1; D call uncertain. V gave up 4 bases and J gave up 2 bases, with 10 bases separating them. Germline CDR1 is SGDLS and CDR2 is YYNGEE. This CDR3 has 14 residues. The CDR3 spells CASSPRLTYNEQFF. The CDR3, as DNA: TGTGCCAGCAGCCCCCGACTCACCTACAATGAGCAGTTCTTC.

In its sample, this clone was seen a few times. An end of the junction differs from the germline gene, which may be a read error. The rearrangement links TRBV7-9 to TRBJ1-5; no clear D. Germline loops: CDR1 SEHNR, CDR2 FQNEAQ (reference sequence). The CDR3 totals 14 residues. DNA of the CDR3: TGTGCCAGCAGCTTAGGGCTCGACAATCAGCCCCAGAATTTT. Its protein product is CASSLGLDNQPQNF.

This rearrangement joins TRBV6-5 to TRBJ1-2; 10 nucleotides line up with TRBD1. V gave up 2 bases and J gave up 8 bases; unmatched junction bases: 5. This CDR3 comprises 14 residues. Germline assignment: CDR1 MNHEY and CDR2 SVGAGI. CDR3 protein: CASSYLGQGGGYTF. CDR3 nucleotide sequence: TGTGCCAGCAGTTACCTCGGACAGGGGGGCGGCTACACCTTC.

V usage is TRBV9 and J usage is TRBJ1-1, with a possible D match to TRBD1 (5 bases). Germline values: CDR1 SGDLS, CDR2 YYNGEE. V lost 7 bases, J lost 0 bases, and 10 bases lay in between. CDR3 length equals 13 residues. The CDR3 loop reads CASSPGMNTEAFF. CDR3 bases: TGTGCCAGCTCGCCAGGGATGAACACTGAAGCTTTCTTT.

The chain recombines TRBV19 with TRBJ1-1; tentative D call: TRBD1 (6 bases). The CDR3 has 17 amino acids. Looked up from germline, CDR1 is LNHDA and CDR2 is SQIVND (reference sequence). V lost 4 bases, J lost 0 bases, and 18 bases lay in between. CDR3 nucleotides: TGTGCCAGTAGTAGTAGGAGGACAGCCGTTCTGAACACTGAAGCTTTCTTT. Translated: CASSSRRTAVLNTEAFF.

This sequence joins TRBV2 and TRBJ2-3; D gene unclear. V was cut by 7 bases and J by 0 bases, with 14 bases left in between. There are 15 residues in the CDR3. CDR1 and CDR2 (germline): SNHLY, FYNNEI. The CDR3 bases are TGTGCCAGCACCGGTTTGAGCGTGAGCACAGATACGCAGTATTTT. Encoded protein: CASTGLSVSTDTQYF.

The chain combines TRBV5-1 with TRBJ1-1; 7 nucleotides agree with TRBD1. The CDR3 is 13 amino acids. In germline, CDR1 is SGHRS, CDR2 YFSETQ. Trimming removed 4 bases from V and 4 bases from J; junction bases left unmatched: 4. CDR3 bases: TGCGCCAGCAGCGTGACAGGGCTCACTGAAGCTTTCTTT. Amino acid sequence: CASSVTGLTEAFF.

This chain joins TRBV5-1 and TRBJ1-5; tentatively, D is TRBD1 (5 bases). The germline CDR1 and CDR2 sequences are SGHRS and YFSETQ. V was pared by 3 bases and J by 3 bases, with 13 bases between. This CDR3 is built from 15 residues. CDR3 coding DNA: TGCGCCAGCAGCTCTGACGGACAATTCAATCAGCCCCAGCATTTT. It is translated as CASSSDGQFNQPQHF.

The CDR3: CASSSGGVDTQYF. CDR3 coding DNA: TGTGCCAGCAGCTCCGGGGGGGTCGATACGCAGTATTTT. V and J are TRBV5-8 and TRBJ2-3; 8 nucleotides match TRBD2. J was trimmed by 6 bases and V by 3 bases; bases with no gene match: 3. Germline CDR1 SGHTS, CDR2 YDEGEE. The CDR3 is 13 amino acids.

The chain is built from TRBV6-6 and TRBJ1-5; D unresolved. V shed 0 bases and J shed 4 bases, with 10 bases lying between them. Germline V CDR1 and CDR2: MNHNY, SVGAGI (reference sequence). The CDR3 runs to 15 residues. In nucleotides, the CDR3 is TGTGCCAGCAGTTACTCGAGCCAGGCAAATCAGCCCCAGCATTTT. Amino acids: CASSYSSQANQPQHF.

The J gene is TRBJ1-1, the V gene TRBV2, with no clear D. V shed 6 bases and J shed 3 bases, with 17 bases lying between them. Germline values: CDR1 SNHLY, CDR2 FYNNEI. The CDR3 runs 15 residues. CDR3 sequence: CASSAGLLMDTEAFF. The CDR3, as DNA: TGTGCCAGCAGCGCAGGACTGCTGATGGACACTGAAGCTTTCTTT.

This clone was seen a handful of times. The chain couples TRBV7-8 to TRBJ1-6; D is unresolved. CDR1 is SGHVS and CDR2 is FQNEAQ in the germline V gene. V lost 1 base and J lost 8, with 9 bases in between. The CDR3 is 14 residues long. The DNA for the CDR3 is TGTGCCAGCAGCTTAGGAGGATGGGATTCACCCCTCCACTTT. It encodes CASSLGGWDSPLHF.